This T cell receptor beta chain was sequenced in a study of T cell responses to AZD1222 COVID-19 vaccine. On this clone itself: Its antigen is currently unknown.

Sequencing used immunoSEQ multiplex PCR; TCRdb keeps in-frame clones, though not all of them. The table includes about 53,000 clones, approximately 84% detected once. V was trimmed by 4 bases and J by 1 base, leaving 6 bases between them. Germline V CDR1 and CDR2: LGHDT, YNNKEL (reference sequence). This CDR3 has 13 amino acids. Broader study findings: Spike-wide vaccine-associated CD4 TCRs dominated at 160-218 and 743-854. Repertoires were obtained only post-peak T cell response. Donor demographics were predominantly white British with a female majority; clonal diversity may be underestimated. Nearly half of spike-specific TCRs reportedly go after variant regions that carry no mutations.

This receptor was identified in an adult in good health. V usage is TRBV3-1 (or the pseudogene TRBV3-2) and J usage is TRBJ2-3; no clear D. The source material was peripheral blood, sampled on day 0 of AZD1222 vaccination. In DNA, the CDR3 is TGTGCCAGCAGCCCCTCCCGCACAGATACGCAGTATTTT. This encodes CASSPSRTDTQYF.